Presented here are 27 T cell receptor beta chains from one specimen sequenced in a study of cytomegalovirus exposure and HLA in healthy donors. Libraries were prepared by immunoSEQ multiplex PCR; TCRdb keeps only in-frame clonotypes and omits some of them. The repertoire includes about 82,000 clones, 93% of them detected once, and about 0.7% sits in the top ten. Sequencing was done on a sample of PBMCs. Receptors were obtained from a man aged 18 to 35 in good health and CMV-seronegative.

This clone is a singleton in its sample. This chain joins TRBV5-1 and TRBJ2-2, with 10 nucleotides matching TRBD1. The CDR3 totals 14 residues. Trimming cost V 7 bases and J 5 bases; bases outside gene matches: 5. The germline CDR1 and CDR2 sequences are SGHRS and YFSETQ. The CDR3 DNA sequence: TGCGCCAGCCGAGGACAGGGGGTAACCGGGGAGCTGTTTTTT. Protein: CASRGQGVTGELFF.

The rearrangement uses TRBV19 and TRBJ1-6; D call uncertain. This CDR3 comprises 15 residues. V lost 3 bases to trimming and J lost 7 bases, with 13 bases between them. Germline CDR1 LNHDA, CDR2 SQIVND (reference sequence). Here the CDR3 DNA reads TGTGCCAGTAGTATCCTAGGGAGCGGGAATTCACCCCTCCACTTT. It specifies CASSILGSGNSPLHF.

The genes are TRBV28 and TRBJ2-3; the match to TRBD2 covers 11 bases. The CDR3 length is 15 residues. V trimming: 8 bases; J trimming: 2 bases; junction bases outside the gene matches: 6. Germline V lookup: CDR1 MDHEN, CDR2 SYDVKM. The CDR3 DNA is TGTGCCAGCCTAGCGGGAGGCCCTATCACAGATACGCAGTATTTT. This codes for CASLAGGPITDTQYF.

This clone was counted many times. V is TRBV25-1 and J is TRBJ1-2, with no clear D. The CDR3 has 17 residues. Germline loops: CDR1 MGHDK, CDR2 SYGVNS. The V gene lost 4 bases and the J gene lost 1 base, with 19 bases spanning the gap. The CDR3: CASSALETWKDNYGYTF. DNA of the CDR3: TGTGCCAGCAGTGCACTCGAGACTTGGAAGGATAACTATGGCTACACCTTC.

This sequence joins TRBV6-5 and TRBJ1-2; D is possibly TRBD1 (5 bases). Trimming left V 2 bases short and J 3 bases short, with 16 bases between. Germline V gene data show CDR1 as MNHEY and CDR2 as SVGAGI. This CDR3 spans 16 amino acids. This CDR3 reads CASSYERAGKDYGYTF. The CDR3 coding sequence is TGTGCCAGCAGTTACGAGCGGGCAGGGAAGGACTATGGCTACACCTTC.

The chain joins TRBV7-9 to TRBJ2-3; 8 nucleotides agree with TRBD2. Germline V gene data show CDR1 as SEHNR and CDR2 as FQNEAQ (reference sequence). Trimming cost V 1 base and J 0 bases; bases outside gene matches: 3. The CDR3 has 16 amino acids. CDR3 in amino acids: CASSLVSGTSTDTQYF. The CDR3 nucleotides read TGTGCCAGCAGCTTAGTTAGCGGGACAAGCACAGATACGCAGTATTTT.

J is TRBJ2-7 and V is TRBV7-6; weak D call: TRBD2 (6 bases). V was cut by 1 base and J by 2 bases, with 12 bases left in between. CDR3 size: 15 residues. Germline-derived CDR1 and CDR2 are SGHVS and FNYEAQ. CDR3 coding DNA: TGTGCCAGCAGCTTAGGCGGGGACGGTACCTACGAGCAGTACTTC. It specifies CASSLGGDGTYEQYF. The full variable domain, with the rest looked up from reference TRBV7-6 and TRBJ2-7, is GAGVSQSPRYKVTKRGQDVALRCDPISGHVSLYWYRQALGQGPEFLTYFNYEAQQDKSGLPNDRFSAERPEGSISTLTIQRTEQRDSAMYRCASSLGGDGTYEQYFGPGTRLTVT.

The V call is TRBV7-9, the J call TRBJ2-2, with 7 bases lining up with TRBD2. The junction had 14 bases not matched to a gene; V was cut back by 6 bases and J by 1 base. The CDR3 is made up of 18 amino acids. Germline CDR1 and CDR2: SEHNR and FQNEAQ (reference sequence). The CDR3 spells CASRPIARLARNTGELFF. The CDR3 DNA reads as TGTGCCAGCAGACCTATAGCCCGACTAGCTCGGAACACCGGGGAGCTGTTTTTT.

The V gene is TRBV27, the J gene TRBJ2-3, with a possible D match to TRBD2 (7 bases). The germline V gene has CDR1 MNHEY and CDR2 SMNVEV (reference sequence). V lost 3 bases and J 4 bases, leaving 14 bases between the germline ends. The CDR3 is 15 amino acids. CDR3 sequence (DNA): TGTGCCAGCAGTTTTGGGGGGGGGCCCGCAGATACGCAGTATTTT. This translates into CASSFGGGPADTQYF.

This clone was recorded a few times. The chain employs TRBV9 and TRBJ2-7, with 7 bases that match TRBD1. Per germline, CDR1 SGDLS and CDR2 YYNGEE. V dropped 3 bases and J dropped 3; count of bases not matched to a gene: 3. This CDR3 comprises 13 residues. CDR3 sequence (DNA): TGTGCCAGCAGCGGGGCAGGGGGCTACGAGCAGTACTTC. Protein product: CASSGAGGYEQYF.

The chain has TRBV27 and TRBJ2-1; D is undetermined. Deletions cut 3 bases from V and 0 bases from J, with 9 bases between. The CDR3 has 15 residues. CDR1 and CDR2 (germline): MNHEY, SMNVEV (reference sequence). The CDR3 DNA is TGTGCCAGCAGTTTGGCGGAAAACTCCTACAATGAGCAGTTCTTC. It is translated as CASSLAENSYNEQFF.

The chain is built from TRBV28 and TRBJ1-1; D is perhaps TRBD1 (5 bases). The CDR3 loop spans 15 amino acids. Germline V gene lookup returns CDR1 MDHEN and CDR2 SYDVKM. V dropped 7 bases and J dropped 0 bases, with 15 bases sitting between them. The CDR3 here is CASKVLGGLNTEAFF. CDR3 nucleotides: TGTGCCAGCAAAGTTCTCGGGGGACTGAACACTGAAGCTTTCTTT.

The V and J genes are TRBV27 and TRBJ2-1; D is possibly TRBD1 (6 bases). CDR1 is MNHEY, CDR2 SMNVEV, per germline (reference sequence). V dropped 7 bases and J dropped 1 base, with 11 bases sitting between them. The CDR3 extends over 14 amino acids. Written as DNA, the CDR3 is TGTGCCAGCAACCTTGACAGGTCCTACAATGAGCAGTTCTTC. Its translation: CASNLDRSYNEQFF.

The sample holds one count of this clone. The chain is built from TRBV2 and TRBJ2-7, with 7 nucleotides matching TRBD1. Unmatched junction bases numbered 8, after V lost 6 bases and J lost 6 bases. Per the germline V gene, CDR1 is SNHLY and CDR2 is FYNNEI. This CDR3 has 13 residues. Here the CDR3 DNA reads TGTGCCAGCAGCCCAGAACAGGGGATCGAGCAGTACTTC. It yields the protein CASSPEQGIEQYF. The full variable domain, its missing parts supplied by reference TRBV2 and TRBJ2-7, is EPEVTQTPSHQVTQMGQEVILRCVPISNHLYFYWYRQILGQKVEFLVSFYNNEISEKSEIFDDQFSVERPDGSNFTLKIRSTKLEDSAMYFCASSPEQGIEQYFGPGTRLTVT.

The chain combines TRBV4-2 with TRBJ2-2; the D gene is possibly TRBD2 (7 bases). This CDR3 has 15 amino acids. Germline V CDR1 and CDR2: LGHNA, YNFKEQ. Trimming pared 2 bases from V and 9 bases from J, leaving 16 bases between. CDR3 protein: CASSQRGEGHRELFF. CDR3 sequence (DNA): TGTGCCAGCAGCCAAAGGGGGGAGGGCCACCGGGAGCTGTTTTTT.

This chain joins TRBV6-1 and TRBJ1-5, with TRBD1 matching 8 bases. V lost 4 bases, J lost 3 bases, and 5 bases stayed unmatched. Germline V CDR1 and CDR2: MNHNS, SASEGT. The length of the CDR3 is 15 residues. The DNA for the CDR3 is TGTGCCAGCAGTGTGGGACAGGTCGTCAATCAGCCCCAGCATTTT. Its translation: CASSVGQVVNQPQHF.

This rearrangement joins TRBV30 to TRBJ1-1, with 9 bases that match TRBD1. CDR3 length equals 16 residues. The V segment lost 4 bases and the J segment 3 bases; nucleotides outside the gene matches: 12. Germline assignment: CDR1 GTSNPN and CDR2 SVGIG (reference sequence). The CDR3 is CAWIRLKDRGDTEAFF. The CDR3 DNA follows: TGTGCCTGGATCCGGTTAAAGGACAGGGGAGACACTGAAGCTTTCTTT.

The genes are TRBV27 and TRBJ1-5; no reliable D call. Germline CDR1 and CDR2: MNHEY and SMNVEV (reference sequence). This CDR3 region has 14 residues. Trimming shortened V by 3 bases and J by 0 bases, and 6 bases separated the two germline ends. For the CDR3, the DNA is TGTGCCAGCAGTTTGTCAGATAGCAATCAGCCCCAGCATTTT. Protein sequence: CASSLSDSNQPQHF.

V gene TRBV5-1 combines with J gene TRBJ2-3; D gene ambiguous. The CDR3 is 14 amino acids. Germline V lookup: CDR1 SGHRS, CDR2 YFSETQ. V dropped 0 bases and J dropped 5 bases, with 10 bases sitting between them. Here the CDR3 reads CASSLGFRLDTQYF. CDR3 bases: TGCGCCAGCAGCTTGGGGTTTAGATTAGATACGCAGTATTTT.

J is TRBJ2-3 and V is TRBV6-5; TRBD2 might be the D (5 bases). The germline V and J ends were trimmed by 0 bases and 2 bases, with 9 bases remaining between them. The CDR3 consists of 15 residues. CDR1 MNHEY and CDR2 SVGAGI come from the germline V gene. The chain's CDR3 is CASSYSRLYTDTQYF. The CDR3 DNA reads TGTGCCAGCAGTTACTCGAGACTATACACAGATACGCAGTATTTT.

The rearrangement uses TRBV6-1 and TRBJ2-7, with D unresolved. The CDR3 covers 13 residues. The V end was cut by 4 bases, the J end by 3 bases, with 10 bases between. The germline CDR1 and CDR2 sequences are MNHNS and SASEGT. The CDR3 coding sequence is TGTGCCAGCAGTGTAGAGGTGGGCTACGAGCAGTACTTC. Its protein product is CASSVEVGYEQYF.

As regards this clone: A junction end diverges from the germline sequence, so it may reflect a read error. The chain combines TRBV2 with TRBJ2-3, with D perhaps TRBD2 (6 bases). CDR1 SNHLY and CDR2 FYNNEI come from the germline V gene. The CDR3 is made up of 13 amino acids. CDR3 coding DNA: TGTGCCAGCGGGAGGAGGGACGGAGATCCGCAGTATTTT. It yields the protein CASGRRDGDPQYF.

This chain links TRBV9 with TRBJ1-1; possibly TRBD1 for D (5 bases). The V end was cut by 2 bases, the J end by 4 bases, with 24 bases between. Germline V gene data show CDR1 as SGDLS and CDR2 as YYNGEE. This CDR3 spans 18 amino acids. CDR3 protein: CASSVSLSRRAIITEAFF. The CDR3 DNA is TGTGCCAGCAGCGTGTCCCTCTCCCGCAGGGCCATTATCACTGAAGCTTTCTTT.

J is TRBJ1-3 and V is TRBV18; D may be TRBD1 (5 bases). The V and J ends lost 2 bases and 0 bases respectively, with 8 bases between them. The length of the CDR3 is 15 residues. Germline V gene data show CDR1 as KGHSH and CDR2 as LQKENI. In nucleotides, the CDR3 is TGTGCCAGCTCACCAAACAGGAGCTCTGGAAACACCATATATTTT. Amino acids: CASSPNRSSGNTIYF.

The V gene is TRBV6-5, the J gene TRBJ2-7; possibly TRBD2 for D (6 bases). The germline V and J ends were trimmed by 6 bases and 2 bases, with 17 bases remaining between them. Germline V lookup: CDR1 MNHEY, CDR2 SVGAGI. The length of the CDR3 is 15 residues. Here the CDR3 DNA reads TGTGCCAGCAGCTTACGAGGGACGGGAGCCTACGAGCAGTACTTC. It codes for CASSLRGTGAYEQYF.

The CDR3 DNA follows: TGTGCCAGCAGCTTAGTTCGGGTAGCGGGAGTGCACACCGGGGAGCTGTTTTTT. Translating it yields CASSLVRVAGVHTGELFF. This chain joins TRBV7-9 and TRBJ2-2; 9 bases fit TRBD2. The CDR3 contains 18 residues. J lost 3 bases, V lost 1 base, and 9 bases had no gene match. CDR1 is SEHNR, CDR2 FQNEAQ, per germline (reference sequence).

The chain carries TRBV30 and TRBJ1-2; 11 positions match TRBD1. V dropped 4 bases and J dropped 8; count of bases not matched to a gene: 9. Germline V gene sequence: CDR1 GTSNPN, CDR2 SVGIG (reference sequence). The CDR3 runs to 14 residues. The CDR3 loop is CAWNPGTGGTGYTF. CDR3 DNA sequence: TGTGCCTGGAATCCCGGGACAGGGGGTACGGGCTACACCTTC.